This record covers a single TCR beta chain. The CDR3 runs 14 residues. Germline V gives CDR1 SGHRS, CDR2 YFSETQ. The ends were cut back, 5 bases at V and 4 bases at J, with 15 bases in the middle. The participants were between about 18 and 90 years old and came from some 23 US areas. This sample is drawn from a study of blood T cell repertoires in COVID-19. Original analysis: Counts of nucleated cells, estimated from reference gene primer amplification, were obtained. Data came from immunoSEQ multiplex PCR; TCRdb stores just in-frame clones and leaves some out. V, J and clone size are those of that table, while D and trimming were read from the DNA. The sample has a few hundred thousand clones, less than 90% seen once; the top ten hold more than 4%.

The sequence was obtained from a woman aged 30 to 39 who had been exposed to COVID-19. The chain uses TRBV5-1 and TRBJ1-1; D call uncertain. Sequencing was done on a sample of PBMCs or T cells enriched from blood (not recorded which). The CDR3 loop reads CASRVGQTFTEAFF. Written as DNA, the CDR3 is TGCGCCAGCAGGGTTGGGCAGACCTTCACTGAAGCTTTCTTT.